These 20 T cell receptor beta chains were all obtained from the same sample, sequenced in a study of regulatory T cells in long-lasting Graves disease (dated by TCRdb to the early 2020s). The library came from multiplex PCR. The sample was run on an Illumina HiSeq 4000. iRepertoire HTBI primers and Arm-PCR amplification of CDR3 regions were used to construct TCR beta libraries. The raw public reads went through TCRdb reprocessing: fastp at Q25, MiXCR clone calling, in-frame beta chains kept. CDR3 protein sequences are deduplicated, and each keeps its most common genes and DNA. This sample is represented by hundreds of thousands of distinct CDR3 sequences; 16% of them were singletons. The biggest ten clones account for less than 35% of the sample. What the time point label conveys for this sample: newly diagnosed GD, antithyroid drugs for less than 3 months. For both TCR sequencing and RNA sequencing, RNA was extracted from PBMCs in TRIzol.

Another study also made use of these data, one on T cells in Graves' hyperthyroidism and ophthalmopathy.

The sample was peripheral blood mononuclear cells (PBMCs), taken at new diagnosis, from a patient treated with antithyroid drugs. Source of these receptors: a man in his forties or fifties with Graves disease. Donor details come from another sample of the same person, matched by shared clones.

Many counts were recorded for this clonotype. V gene TRBV6-2 or TRBV6-3 combines with J gene TRBJ2-1; a possible D gene is TRBD2 (6 bases). Trimming pared 0 bases from V and 9 bases from J, leaving 21 bases between. The CDR3 length is 17 residues. In germline, CDR1 is MNHEY, CDR2 SVGEGT. The CDR3 sequence: CASSYSGSVPGVGEQFF. CDR3 coding DNA: TGTGCCAGCAGTTACTCAGGGTCAGTCCCGGGGGTTGGTGAGCAGTTCTTC.

The V and J genes are TRBV7-3 and TRBJ2-3, with a possible D match to TRBD2 (5 bases). Germline CDR1 SGHTA, CDR2 FQGTGA. The CDR3 extends over 16 amino acids. V was clipped by 5 bases and J by 2 bases, with 17 bases between them. CDR3 DNA sequence: TGTGCCAGCAGCGTAGGAGCGGCAGGAGCCACAGATACGCAGTATTTT. This codes for CASSVGAAGATDTQYF.

This chain links TRBV6-1 with TRBJ1-1; D possibly corresponds to TRBD1 (6 bases). Germline values: CDR1 MNHNS, CDR2 SASEGT. This CDR3 region has 15 residues. With 1 base removed from V and 11 bases from J, the gap between germline ends came to 20 bases. The CDR3 bases are TGTGCCAGCAGTGAAGGTATCCCGGGACAAGTTGGGGCTTTCTTT. As protein: CASSEGIPGQVGAFF.

This clonotype was picked up a small number of times. A much larger clonotype is one base distant, so this may be a read error. The conserved phenylalanine or tryptophan normally closing the CDR3 is absent here, so this likely arose from a read error. V is TRBV7-2 and J is TRBJ2-1, with TRBD2 matching over 7 bases. Germline V gene sequence: CDR1 SGHTA, CDR2 FQGNSA. CDR3 size: 14 residues. V shed 2 bases, J shed 6 bases, and the junction held 4 bases outside the gene matches. The DNA of the CDR3 is TGTGCCAGCAGCTTAAAAGCTAGCGGCAATGAGCAGTTCCTC. This codes for CASSLKASGNEQFL.

This clonotype turned up a few times. This rearrangement joins TRBV20-1 to TRBJ1-6, with no clear D. The V gene lost 2 bases and the J gene lost 6 bases, with 8 bases spanning the gap. This CDR3 has 13 residues. Per the germline V gene, CDR1 is DFQATT and CDR2 is SNEGSKA (reference sequence). DNA of the CDR3: TGCAGTGCTAGAAGGTCCCCTAATTCACCCCTCCACTTT. Translation: CSARRSPNSPLHF.

V gene TRBV29-1 combines with J gene TRBJ2-2; a possible D gene is TRBD2 (6 bases). The V gene's germline CDR1 is SQVTM and CDR2 ANQGSEA. CDR3 length equals 14 residues. The ends were cut back, 4 bases at V and 2 bases at J, with 11 bases in the middle. The CDR3 region has the DNA TGCAGCGTTGTCGTTAGCGGTAACACCGGGGAGCTGTTTTTT. Translation gives CSVVVSGNTGELFF.

This clonotype has ten or more counts. The chain recombines TRBV2 with TRBJ2-7; perhaps TRBD2 as D (5 bases). Trimming left V 6 bases short and J 4 bases short, with 10 bases between. Germline assignment: CDR1 SNHLY and CDR2 FYNNEI. The CDR3 has 12 amino acids. CDR3 in DNA: TGTGCCAGCAGGGACTCGCGGTACGAGCAGTACTTC. Translating gives CASRDSRYEQYF.

This clonotype occurred many times. V is TRBV7-3 and J is TRBJ2-1; 7 bases fit TRBD1. The CDR3 sequence is 14 residues long. Trimming took 3 bases from V and 8 from J; bases not matched to a gene: 7. The germline CDR1 and CDR2 sequences are SGHTA and FQGTGA. CDR3: CASSFNDRVHEQFF. In nucleotides, the CDR3 is TGTGCCAGCAGCTTTAACGACAGGGTCCATGAGCAGTTCTTC.

With respect to this clonotype: A much bigger clone sits one base away, suggesting this may be a read error. The chain has TRBV24-1 and TRBJ2-5, with unresolved D. The CDR3 spans 14 residues. Germline assignment: CDR1 KGHDR and CDR2 SFDVKD. As DNA, the CDR3 is TGTGCCACCGGTGATTTTATGTCAGAGGAGACCCAGTACTTC. Protein product: CATGDFMSEETQYF.

The genes are TRBV11-2 and TRBJ2-7, with 8 bases lining up with TRBD2. This CDR3 is 18 amino acids long. Germline trimming cut 4 bases from V and 5 bases from J; bases unmatched to any gene: 19. Germline V CDR1 and CDR2: SGHAT, FQNNGV. This chain's CDR3 is CASSSTSGLAGAPHEQYF. The CDR3 DNA sequence: TGTGCCAGCAGCTCGACCTCTGGGCTAGCGGGTGCCCCCCACGAGCAGTACTTC.

This clonotype has a handful of counts. The chain employs TRBV13 and TRBJ2-7; the D gene is possibly TRBD2 (6 bases). CDR3 size: 14 residues. Germline CDR1 and CDR2: PRHDT and FYEKMQ (reference sequence). V lost 5 bases, J lost 2 bases, and 13 bases lay in between. The CDR3 loop reads CASSLRGSTYEQYF. The DNA of the CDR3 is TGTGCCAGCAGCCTGCGGGGCTCTACCTACGAGCAGTACTTC.

Many counts were recorded for this clonotype. The chain couples TRBV30 to TRBJ1-1; TRBD1 matches 9 bases. From germline, CDR1 is GTSNPN and CDR2 SVGIG (reference sequence). Trimming removed 2 bases from V and 3 bases from J; junction bases left unmatched: 4. The CDR3 runs 14 residues. The CDR3 loop reads CAWSLGQGYTEAFF. CDR3 sequence (DNA): TGTGCCTGGAGTCTAGGACAGGGGTACACTGAAGCTTTCTTT.

The chain uses TRBV24-1 and TRBJ2-1, with 9 bases that match TRBD1. V shed 5 bases, J shed 3 bases, and the junction held 7 bases outside the gene matches. CDR1 is KGHDR, CDR2 SFDVKD, per germline. This CDR3 has 16 amino acids. For the CDR3, the DNA is TGTGCCACCAGTGCCAAGGGACAGGGCGACTACAATGAGCAGTTCTTC. Translated, it gives CATSAKGQGDYNEQFF.

This clonotype was seen repeatedly, ten times or more. The rearrangement links TRBV6-2 or TRBV6-3 to TRBJ2-3; no firm D call. This CDR3 is built from 12 residues. CDR1 is MNHEY and CDR2 is SVGEGT in the germline V gene. Trimming took 6 bases from V and 9 from J, leaving 13 bases between them. The CDR3 loop reads CASSLRPATQYF. The CDR3 region has the DNA TGTGCCAGCAGCCTCAGACCGGCAACGCAGTATTTT.

This clonotype was observed many times. This chain joins TRBV20-1 and TRBJ2-2; D is undetermined. The CDR3 contains 13 residues. Germline V gene sequence: CDR1 DFQATT, CDR2 SNEGSKA (reference sequence). The ends were cut back, 3 bases at V and 4 bases at J, with 9 bases in the middle. DNA of the CDR3: TGCAGTGCTAGCGGGTCGGCCACCGGGGAGCTGTTTTTT. Residues: CSASGSATGELFF.

This clonotype was observed many times. The CDR3 DNA reads TGTGCCAGCAGTTACTCGGTAGGGCTGAACACTGAAGCTTTCTTT. Encoded protein: CASSYSVGLNTEAFF. The chain is built from TRBV6-5 and TRBJ1-1; D gene uncertain. Germline-derived CDR1 and CDR2 are MNHEY and SVGAGI. The CDR3 loop spans 15 amino acids. Trimming cost V 0 bases and J 0 bases, with 8 bases left between them.

The rearrangement uses TRBV24-1 and TRBJ2-3, with D perhaps matching TRBD1 or TRBD2 (5 bases each). The germline V gene encodes CDR1 KGHDR and CDR2 SFDVKD. CDR3 length equals 17 residues. Trimming removed 4 bases at V and 3 bases at J, with 19 bases between. In DNA form, the CDR3 reads TGTGCCACCAGTGACTGGGGATTGGGACCAGGGACAGATACGCAGTATTTT. As protein: CATSDWGLGPGTDTQYF.

This clonotype was seen ten or more times. The V call is TRBV5-5, the J call TRBJ2-3; 8 bases map to TRBD1. Germline V gene lookup returns CDR1 SGHKS and CDR2 YYEKEE (reference sequence). The J segment lost 0 bases and the V segment lost 1 base, leaving 4 bases of the junction unmatched. This CDR3 is built from 16 residues. The CDR3 nucleotides read TGTGCCAGCAGCTTGCCGACAGGGGCTAGCACAGATACGCAGTATTTT. Protein sequence: CASSLPTGASTDTQYF.

Only a few counts were recorded for this clonotype. Mismatch with germline at one junction end may stem from a read error. V gene TRBV27 combines with J gene TRBJ2-3, with TRBD2 identical over 8 bases. CDR1 is MNHEY and CDR2 is SMNVEV in the germline V gene (reference sequence). The CDR3 runs 16 residues. This CDR3 is CASKAGGSLSTDMQYF. The DNA for the CDR3 is TGTGCCAGCAAGGCGGGGGGCTCTCTTAGTACAGATATGCAGTATTTT.

The chain combines TRBV28 with TRBJ2-3, with TRBD1 matching over 9 bases. CDR3 length equals 17 residues. Germline lookup yields CDR1 MDHEN and CDR2 SYDVKM. V lost 5 bases, J lost 4 bases, and 13 bases stayed unmatched. CDR3 sequence (DNA): TGTGCCAGCAGTCAATCCCCGGGACAGGGTAGCCCAGATACGCAGTATTTT. Translated: CASSQSPGQGSPDTQYF.